Following are 30 T cell receptor beta chains from one sample sequenced in a study of shared clonotypes between healthy human individuals. Assay: immunoSEQ multiplex PCR; the TCRdb copy retains only in-frame clones and omits some. The sample carries approximately 1.5 million clones, about 98.5% recorded once. Sequences were obtained from naive CD4+ T cells sorted from blood. The subset denotes: CD45RA+ positively selected. The receptor source for this set is a man aged 30-40 years in good health.

The rearrangement uses TRBV11-2 and TRBJ2-2; tentatively, D is TRBD2 (5 bases). The CDR3 runs to 18 residues. V lost 5 bases to trimming and J lost 5 bases, with 24 bases between them. Germline V gives CDR1 SGHAT, CDR2 FQNNGV. The CDR3 region has the DNA TGTGCCAGCAGCCCCCAAATATTCACGACTCGAGGGACCGGGGAGCTGTTTTTT. Translating gives CASSPQIFTTRGTGELFF.

The V and J genes are TRBV7-2 and TRBJ1-2; a weak D match, TRBD1 (5 bases). Germline CDR1 SGHTA, CDR2 FQGNSA. The CDR3 extends over 16 amino acids. The V end was cut by 5 bases, the J end by 0 bases, with 16 bases between. The CDR3 DNA sequence: TGTGCCAGCAGCGTGTCCGGGGCTTCCACTAACTATGGCTACACCTTC. This sequence encodes CASSVSGASTNYGYTF.

This chain uses TRBV7-6 with TRBJ2-2; unclear D gene. The CDR3 runs to 13 residues. Trimming cost V 1 base and J 4 bases, with 4 bases left between them. Germline lookup yields CDR1 SGHVS and CDR2 FNYEAQ. CDR3 nucleotide sequence: TGTGCCAGCAGCTTAGACGTCACCGGGGAGCTGTTTTTT. This codes for CASSLDVTGELFF.

This sequence joins TRBV14 and TRBJ2-3, with D unclear. The germline V gene encodes CDR1 SGHDN and CDR2 FVKESK. The CDR3 totals 13 residues. The V gene lost 5 bases and the J gene lost 4 bases, with 10 bases spanning the gap. The CDR3 DNA is TGTGCCAGCAGCGGCGCCGGGCCAGATACGCAGTATTTT. Translating it yields CASSGAGPDTQYF.

The V and J genes are TRBV27 and TRBJ2-7; D is unresolved. V lost 4 bases and J 6 bases, leaving 16 bases between the germline ends. CDR3 length: 14 amino acids. CDR1 MNHEY and CDR2 SMNVEV come from the germline V gene (reference sequence). CDR3 nucleotides: TGTGCCAGCAGTTCGCCGCCTTTGGGTGGCGAGCAGTACTTC. The encoded protein is CASSSPPLGGEQYF.

The chain couples TRBV29-1 to TRBJ2-1; 8 positions agree with TRBD2. CDR3 length: 14 residues. V shed 5 bases, J shed 8 bases, and the junction held 11 bases outside the gene matches. The germline V gene encodes CDR1 SQVTM and CDR2 ANQGSEA. CDR3 sequence: CSVPGSGRIDEQFF. The CDR3 region has the DNA TGCAGCGTTCCCGGAAGCGGGAGAATAGATGAGCAGTTCTTC.

J is TRBJ1-1 and V is TRBV5-5; 10 bases match TRBD1. Germline trimming cut 4 bases from V and 5 bases from J; bases unmatched to any gene: 2. The CDR3 is made up of 13 amino acids. The V gene's germline CDR1 is SGHKS and CDR2 YYEKEE (reference sequence). Here the CDR3 reads CASSVDRGTEAFF. CDR3 DNA sequence: TGTGCCAGCAGCGTGGACAGGGGGACTGAAGCTTTCTTT.

The rearrangement uses TRBV4-3 and TRBJ2-1; 10 nucleotides match TRBD2. Per germline, CDR1 LGHNA and CDR2 YSLEER. This CDR3 has 15 amino acids. The junction had 6 bases not matched to a gene; V was cut back by 5 bases and J by 5 bases. The CDR3 DNA is TGCGCCAGCAGCGCGGCTAGCGGGAGTAACAATGAGCAGTTCTTC. It translates to CASSAASGSNNEQFF.

This chain uses TRBV28 with TRBJ2-7; D unresolved. V was trimmed by 5 bases and J by 7 bases, leaving 18 bases between them. The CDR3 runs to 14 residues. Germline values: CDR1 MDHEN, CDR2 SYDVKM. CDR3 in DNA: TGTGCCAGCAGTCCCAACCCACCCTTAGGTGAGCAGTACTTC. Protein: CASSPNPPLGEQYF.

To note about this clone: Other DNA sequences within the sample encode an identical CDR3. This sequence joins TRBV15 and TRBJ1-5; D unclear. Germline CDR1 reads LNHNV; CDR2 reads YYDKDF (reference sequence). Trimming took 5 bases from V and 1 from J, leaving 9 bases between them. This CDR3 comprises 14 residues. The CDR3, as DNA: TGTGCCACCAGCCGCGAGCTAAGCAATCAGCCCCAGCATTTT. This encodes CATSRELSNQPQHF.

With regard to this clone: Other DNA sequences within the sample encode an identical CDR3. This chain connects TRBV28 to TRBJ1-1; no reliable D call. Germline V gene sequence: CDR1 MDHEN, CDR2 SYDVKM. The length of the CDR3 is 11 residues. Trimming removed 4 bases from V and 6 bases from J, with 6 bases in between. CDR3 protein: CASSSPPEAFF. CDR3 DNA: TGTGCCAGCAGTTCCCCGCCTGAAGCTTTCTTT. The full variable domain, in which reference TRBV28 and TRBJ1-1 provide the parts outside the CDR3, is DVKVTQSSRYLVKRTGEKVFLECVQDMDHENMFWYRQDPGLGLRLIYFSYDVKMKEKGDIPEGYSVSREKKERFSLILESASTNQTSMYLCASSSPPEAFFGQGTRLTVV.

The gene calls are TRBV19 and TRBJ2-7; 10 bases map to TRBD1. The germline V gene encodes CDR1 LNHDA and CDR2 SQIVND (reference sequence). The CDR3 covers 14 residues. V lost 7 bases and J lost 9; bases outside the gene matches: 12. The DNA of the CDR3 is TGTGCCAGTACGCCGGGACAGGGGTTACGTGGGCAGTACTTC. It codes for CASTPGQGLRGQYF.

This chain connects TRBV28 to TRBJ2-7, with D perhaps TRBD1 (5 bases). The length of the CDR3 is 15 residues. V lost 7 bases and J 0 bases, leaving 16 bases between the germline ends. Germline CDR1 is MDHEN and CDR2 is SYDVKM. The CDR3: CASTPFNRGSYEQYF. In nucleotides, the CDR3 is TGTGCCAGCACCCCCTTCAATAGGGGCTCCTACGAGCAGTACTTC.

This chain links TRBV25-1 with TRBJ1-2; D perhaps matches TRBD1 (5 bases). CDR1 is MGHDK and CDR2 is SYGVNS in the germline V gene. The CDR3 runs to 14 residues. Trimming cost V 1 base and J 3 bases, with 9 bases left between them. This CDR3 is CASSESGPYYGYTF. DNA of the CDR3: TGTGCCAGCAGTGAATCGGGACCGTACTATGGCTACACCTTC.

This chain links TRBV5-6 with TRBJ2-3; D possibly corresponds to TRBD2 (5 bases). V lost 4 bases and J lost 2, with 11 bases in between. This CDR3 is built from 14 residues. CDR1 and CDR2 from the germline V gene are SGHDT and YYEEEE. The CDR3: CASSHTDSTDTQYF. CDR3 sequence (DNA): TGTGCCAGCAGCCATACGGACTCCACAGATACGCAGTATTTT.

The rearrangement uses TRBV28 and TRBJ1-5; 10 positions agree with TRBD1. The CDR3 is 17 amino acids. Trimming took 5 bases from V and 1 from J; bases not matched to a gene: 8. Germline CDR1 reads MDHEN; CDR2 reads SYDVKM. The CDR3 DNA sequence: TGTGCCAGCAGTGGTCCGGGACAGGGGACGAGCAATCAGCCCCAGCATTTT. It codes for CASSGPGQGTSNQPQHF. The full variable domain, in which reference TRBV28 and TRBJ1-5 provide the parts outside the CDR3, is DVKVTQSSRYLVKRTGEKVFLECVQDMDHENMFWYRQDPGLGLRLIYFSYDVKMKEKGDIPEGYSVSREKKERFSLILESASTNQTSMYLCASSGPGQGTSNQPQHFGDGTRLSIL.

The chain recombines TRBV11-2 with TRBJ2-1, with D perhaps matching TRBD2 (5 bases). CDR3 length: 15 residues. CDR1 SGHAT and CDR2 FQNNGV come from the germline V gene. The V end was cut by 0 bases, the J end by 14 bases, with 20 bases between. The CDR3 bases are TGTGCCAGCAGCTTAGATCAACGTGGACTCCGAATTGAGTTCTTC. As protein: CASSLDQRGLRIEFF. The full variable domain, with the rest looked up from reference TRBV11-2 and TRBJ2-1, is EAGVAQSPRYKIIEKRQSVAFWCNPISGHATLYWYQQILGQGPKLLIQFQNNGVVDDSQLPKDRFSAERLKGVDSTLKIQPAKLEDSAVYLCASSLDQRGLRIEFFGPGTRLTVL.

The chain joins TRBV7-6 to TRBJ2-2; 10 bases fit TRBD2. The V and J ends lost 1 base and 5 bases, in that order; junction bases with no gene match: 4. Per the germline V gene, CDR1 is SGHVS and CDR2 is FNYEAQ. The CDR3 has 16 residues. The CDR3 region has the DNA TGTGCCAGCAGCTTAGTCCCACTAGCGGGGACCGGGGAGCTGTTTTTT. Translating gives CASSLVPLAGTGELFF.

The chain carries TRBV7-2 and TRBJ1-2; 9 nucleotides align to TRBD1. Per the germline V gene, CDR1 is SGHTA and CDR2 is FQGNSA. With V trimmed by 5 bases and J by 6 bases, 4 bases remained unmatched. This CDR3 has 13 residues. CDR3 DNA: TGTGCCAGCAGCCTACGGACAGGGGATGGCTACACCTTC. Protein: CASSLRTGDGYTF.

The rearrangement uses TRBV2 and TRBJ2-2, with D hard to call. CDR1 SNHLY and CDR2 FYNNEI come from the germline V gene. This CDR3 has 15 residues. V lost 7 bases, J lost 4 bases, and 16 bases lay in between. In DNA, the CDR3 is TGTGCCAGCAAGTGGGCGCCTATTCCCACCGGGGAGCTGTTTTTT. It encodes CASKWAPIPTGELFF. The whole variable domain, filled in from reference TRBV2 and TRBJ2-2, reads EPEVTQTPSHQVTQMGQEVILRCVPISNHLYFYWYRQILGQKVEFLVSFYNNEISEKSEIFDDQFSVERPDGSNFTLKIRSTKLEDSAMYFCASKWAPIPTGELFFGEGSRLTVL.

The rearrangement links TRBV29-1 to TRBJ2-3, with D tentatively TRBD2 (6 bases). Per germline, CDR1 SQVTM and CDR2 ANQGSEA. CDR3 length: 15 residues. V shed 7 bases and J shed 2 bases, with 19 bases lying between them. DNA for the CDR3: TGCAGCGGGGCGGGACCCCTTAAGCCCACAGATACGCAGTATTTT. Amino acid sequence: CSGAGPLKPTDTQYF.

The rearrangement links TRBV19 to TRBJ2-2; TRBD2 might be the D (5 bases). V shed 7 bases and J shed 5 bases, with 5 bases lying between them. This CDR3 comprises 11 residues. Germline values: CDR1 LNHDA, CDR2 SQIVND (reference sequence). The CDR3 DNA is TGTGCCAGTAAGCGGACCGGGGAGCTGTTTTTT. Translating gives CASKRTGELFF.

The V gene is TRBV18, the J gene TRBJ2-7; D is perhaps TRBD2 (5 bases). V lost 2 bases and J 2 bases, leaving 10 bases between the germline ends. The CDR3 contains 14 residues. CDR1 KGHSH and CDR2 LQKENI come from the germline V gene. The CDR3 sequence: CASSPNVGAYEQYF. As DNA, the CDR3 is TGTGCCAGCTCACCAAACGTCGGGGCCTACGAGCAGTACTTC.

The chain combines TRBV2 with TRBJ2-1; D is unresolved. CDR1 and CDR2 (germline): SNHLY, FYNNEI. The V end lost 7 bases, the J end lost 4 bases, and 8 bases lay between the germline ends. CDR3 size: 12 residues. The CDR3 DNA follows: TGTGCCAGCATGCCCGATTACAATGAGCAGTTCTTC. This codes for CASMPDYNEQFF.

This sequence joins TRBV2 and TRBJ2-5; maybe TRBD2 (6 bases). The CDR3 has 14 residues. Germline lookup yields CDR1 SNHLY and CDR2 FYNNEI. Trimming stripped 3 bases from V and 4 bases from J, with 12 bases between. This CDR3 is CASSDFSGVETQYF. CDR3 DNA: TGTGCCAGCAGTGATTTCTCGGGAGTAGAGACCCAGTACTTC.

The sample holds one count of this clone. The chain links TRBV2 to TRBJ1-4, with D possibly matching TRBD1 (6 bases). V was cut by 7 bases and J by 5 bases, with 17 bases left in between. This CDR3 is built from 15 residues. Germline assignment: CDR1 SNHLY and CDR2 FYNNEI. The CDR3 bases are TGTGCCAGCATTGCCGTCGGACAGCCGAATGAAAAACTGTTTTTT. It translates to CASIAVGQPNEKLFF. Based on the CDR3 plus reference TRBV2 and TRBJ1-4, the full variable domain is EPEVTQTPSHQVTQMGQEVILRCVPISNHLYFYWYRQILGQKVEFLVSFYNNEISEKSEIFDDQFSVERPDGSNFTLKIRSTKLEDSAMYFCASIAVGQPNEKLFFGSGTQLSVL.

The chain employs TRBV7-8 and TRBJ2-1, with 8 bases that match TRBD2. The germline gives CDR1 SGHVS, CDR2 FQNEAQ. This CDR3 is built from 15 residues. Trimming cost V 4 bases and J 3 bases; bases outside gene matches: 5. The CDR3 here is CASSSPSGSYNEQFF. The CDR3 DNA reads TGTGCCAGCAGCTCCCCCAGCGGGAGCTACAATGAGCAGTTCTTC.

The chain carries TRBV6-6 and TRBJ1-2, with D unresolved. Trimming removed 4 bases at V and 4 bases at J, with 13 bases between. This CDR3 comprises 14 residues. CDR1 is MNHNY, CDR2 SVGAGI, per germline (reference sequence). The CDR3 reads CASSSLPGSYGYTF. Written as DNA, the CDR3 is TGTGCCAGCAGTTCCCTCCCAGGAAGCTATGGCTACACCTTC.

This clone was detected only once. V gene TRBV5-1 combines with J gene TRBJ1-3; TRBD1 is a possible D gene (6 bases). CDR3 size: 17 residues. Looked up from germline, CDR1 is SGHRS and CDR2 is YFSETQ. Trimming shortened V by 0 bases and J by 1 base, and 14 bases separated the two germline ends. CDR3 in amino acids: CASSLVGGRGSGNTIYF. The CDR3 DNA reads as TGCGCCAGCAGCTTGGTCGGGGGGCGAGGATCTGGAAACACCATATATTTT.

The CDR3 region is CATKDRVLVVTEAFF. CDR3 sequence (DNA): TGTGCCACAAAGGACAGGGTGTTGGTAGTCACTGAAGCTTTCTTT. This chain joins TRBV10-3 and TRBJ1-1; TRBD1 aligns across 8 bases. This CDR3 region has 15 residues. The germline gives CDR1 ENHRY, CDR2 SYGVKD. V lost 10 bases, J lost 4 bases, and 14 bases stayed unmatched.